The clone carrying this T cell receptor beta chain was found many times. Its antigen is as yet unknown. Looked up from germline, CDR1 is SGDLS and CDR2 is YYNGEE. The CDR3 has 13 amino acids. Trimming took 0 bases from V and 4 from J, leaving 7 bases between them. For repertoire sequencing, the TCR beta CDR3 regions were amplified from RNA transcripts. Second-round multiplex PCR came after a first-round RT-PCR that employed HTBI primers. TCRdb analysed the multiplex PCR reads with MiXCR anew, one entry per CDR3 protein. This sample has about 380,000 distinct CDR3 sequences; roughly 15% occur once, and the top ten carry around 6.6%. Physicians reached a diagnosis by relying on clinical symptoms, serum thyroxine, TRAb, thyroid ultrasound and orbital computed tomography. This specimen belongs to a study of Graves' ophthalmopathy and Graves' hyperthyroidism. Study observations and caveats: Appearing in blood as well were most expanded thyroid clonotypes above 0.001 frequency.

This TCR derives from a woman aged 18 to 35 with stable Graves' hyperthyroidism. The chain links TRBV9 to TRBJ2-5, with D unresolved. Sequencing was done on a sample of peripheral blood. Here the CDR3 reads CASSVVSGETQYF. CDR3 nucleotide sequence: TGTGCCAGCAGCGTAGTTTCTGGAGAGACCCAGTACTTC.